Listed below are T cell receptor beta chains from one sample, sequenced in a study of T cells in Graves' hyperthyroidism and ophthalmopathy. TCRdb independently ran MiXCR on the multiplex PCR reads; one entry per CDR3 protein. Of fewer than 400,000 distinct CDR3 sequences in the sample, over 12% are singletons; the top ten hold around 28%. The sequenced sample consisted of blood. The receptors stem from a man aged 50-60 years with Graves' ophthalmopathy. Each CDR3 is given with its conserved first and last residue. D genes are given only for firm matches. Some rows have no size entry. The others give once, few or many, or a class for an expanded clone.

DNA	CDR3	D	J	V	size
TGTGCCAGCCTACAGAAACCGGGACCTTACACCGGGGAGCTGTTTTTT	CASLQKPGPYTGELFF	.	TRBJ2-2	TRBV12-3/TRBV12-4	.
TGTGCCAGCAGACTGGGGGGAGCGTCAAGCACAGATACGCAGTATTTT	CASRLGGASSTDTQYF	.	TRBJ2-3	TRBV6-1	few
TGTGCCAGCAGCCACCTTCGGACTAGCGGACCTAGCACAGATACGCAGTATTTT	CASSHLRTSGPSTDTQYF	TRBD2	TRBJ2-3	TRBV6-1	many
TGTGCCAGCAGCCCACAGGGACTAGCGGGAGCAGATACGCAGTATTTT	CASSPQGLAGADTQYF	TRBD2	TRBJ2-3	TRBV11-2	many
TGTGCCAGCAGCCCCCGGACGACGGGGTCACGGGATACGCAGTATTTT	CASSPRTTGSRDTQYF	.	TRBJ2-3	TRBV7-9	.
TGTGCCAGCGGGGAGAGGACAGGGGTGGGCTATGGCTACACCTTC	CASGERTGVGYGYTF	TRBD1	TRBJ1-2	TRBV12-3/TRBV12-4	many
TGTGCCAGCAGTGAATTTAAGGGCGGCGGTGAGCAGTTCTTC	CASSEFKGGGEQFF	.	TRBJ2-1	TRBV2	many
TGTGCCAGCAGCACGAGGTTGGGGGGGAACACTGAAGCTTTCTTT	CASSTRLGGNTEAFF	.	TRBJ1-1	TRBV7-6	many
TGTGCCAGCAGCGTAGAAACGGGCTCCTACGAGCAGTACTTC	CASSVETGSYEQYF	.	TRBJ2-7	TRBV9	many
TGTGCCAGTAGTAGGGGGCCACAGGGGGAAGGCTACGAGCAGTACTTC	CASSRGPQGEGYEQYF	TRBD1	TRBJ2-7	TRBV19	.
TGTGCCAGCAGCGTAGGAGGTGGGCCGTATGGCTACACCTTC	CASSVGGGPYGYTF	.	TRBJ1-2	TRBV9	.
TGTGCCAGCAGCTTGATTCCCGGGGACGAGCAGTACTTC	CASSLIPGDEQYF	.	TRBJ2-7	TRBV5-6	.
TGCAGTGCCCAGACACCTGATAGAATAGAGACCCAGTACTTC	CSAQTPDRIETQYF	.	TRBJ2-5	TRBV20-1	many
TGTGCCACCAGTGATGCCGGGACCCGGAATGGAATGGAGCAGTTCTTC	CATSDAGTRNGMEQFF	.	TRBJ2-1	TRBV24-1	few
TGTGCCAGCGAAAGGACAGGTTACAATGAGCAGTTCTTC	CASERTGYNEQFF	TRBD1	TRBJ2-1	TRBV2	many
TGTGCCATCAGGGCCGGAACAGGGTATCCTGGGGCCAACGTCCTGACTTTC	CAIRAGTGYPGANVLTF	.	TRBJ2-6	TRBV10-3	many
TGTGCCAGCAGTTTATCCGGGTCAGGGAATCAGCCCCAGCATTTT	CASSLSGSGNQPQHF	.	TRBJ1-5	TRBV27	many
TGTGCCAGCAGTTACGCCGGGACCGGACTGGGAGGGGTTATCAACGAGCAGTACTTC	CASSYAGTGLGGVINEQYF	TRBD2	TRBJ2-7	TRBV6-5	few
TGTGCCAGCAGCAACAGCGGCACAGATACGCAGTATTTT	CASSNSGTDTQYF	.	TRBJ2-3	TRBV12-3/TRBV12-4	.
TGTGCCAGCAGCTTACGGACTAGCGGGAGTTCGTACTCCTACAATGAGCAGTTCTTC	CASSLRTSGSSYSYNEQFF	TRBD2	TRBJ2-1	TRBV7-9	.
TGTGCCAGCAGCTTTTCGTGGAATGAGCAGTTCTTC	CASSFSWNEQFF	.	TRBJ2-1	TRBV11-1	many
TGTGCCAGCAGCTTAGTGGCGGACTACTCCTACGAGCAGTACTTC	CASSLVADYSYEQYF	.	TRBJ2-7	TRBV7-2	many
TGTGCCAGCAGCTTTCTATGGGGGGCTATGGCAGAGGAGCAGTTCTTC	CASSFLWGAMAEEQFF	.	TRBJ2-1	TRBV11-2	many
TGTGCCAGCACACAGGAGTCCTACGAGCAGTACTTC	CASTQESYEQYF	.	TRBJ2-7	TRBV2	many